This T cell receptor beta chain was sequenced for a study of T-cell reconstitution after alpha-beta-depleted transplantation in children. V lost 6 bases to trimming and J lost 0 bases, with 12 bases between them. This CDR3 is 15 amino acids long. Preparing the TCRbeta library involved the use of unique molecular identifiers. From the PCR reads, TCRdb called clonotypes with MiXCR, one entry per CDR3 protein. The table includes about 640,000 distinct CDR3 sequences, around 17% detected once. This specimen consisted of PBMCs from the stem cell graft donor, obtained from the stem cell graft. V is TRBV12-3 or TRBV12-4 and J is TRBJ2-4; D uncertain. The TCR originated in a human donor who donated a stem cell graft to a child with acute myeloid leukemia. CDR3 region: CASRAHNLAKNIQYF. CDR3 DNA sequence: TGTGCCAGCAGGGCGCATAACCTAGCCAAAAACATTCAGTACTTC.